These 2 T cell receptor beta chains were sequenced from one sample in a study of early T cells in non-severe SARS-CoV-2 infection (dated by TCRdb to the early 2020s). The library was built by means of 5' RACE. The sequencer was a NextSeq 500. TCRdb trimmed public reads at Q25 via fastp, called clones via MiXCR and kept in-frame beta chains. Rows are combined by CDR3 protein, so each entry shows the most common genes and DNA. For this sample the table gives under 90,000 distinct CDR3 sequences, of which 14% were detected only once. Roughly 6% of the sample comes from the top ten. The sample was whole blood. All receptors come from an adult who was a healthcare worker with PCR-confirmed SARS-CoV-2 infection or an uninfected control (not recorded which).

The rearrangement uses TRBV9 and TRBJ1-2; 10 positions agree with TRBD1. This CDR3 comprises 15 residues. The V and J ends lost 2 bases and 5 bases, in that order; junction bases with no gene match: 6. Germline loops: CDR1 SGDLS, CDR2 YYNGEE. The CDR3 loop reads CASSVGQGNSYGYTF. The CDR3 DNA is TGTGCCAGCAGCGTGGGACAGGGGAATAGTTATGGCTACACCTTC.

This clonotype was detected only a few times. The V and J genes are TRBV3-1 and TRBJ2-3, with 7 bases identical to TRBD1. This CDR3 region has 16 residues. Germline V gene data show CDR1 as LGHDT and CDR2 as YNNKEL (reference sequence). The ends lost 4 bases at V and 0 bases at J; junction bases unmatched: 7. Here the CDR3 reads CASSPGQLSSTDTQYF. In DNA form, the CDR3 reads TGTGCCAGCAGCCCGGGACAGCTCTCTAGCACAGATACGCAGTATTTT.